This note documents a single T cell receptor beta chain sequence. The antigen is undetermined. The sample belongs to a study of T cell clonotyping in hematopoietic cell transplantation. Study results and caveats: Cells were unsorted, so CD4 and CD8 contributions were not separated. At the given depth, recipient repertoires were over 97% de novo clonotypes. After transplant, recipient diversity fell while pathologically expanded clonotypes grew through day 180.

Germline-derived CDR1 and CDR2 are SGHRS and YFSETQ. The length of the CDR3 is 13 residues. V lost 3 bases and J lost 0, with 7 bases in between. Generated by immunoSEQ multiplex PCR, the TCRdb table keeps only in-frame clones and is missing some. Among about 16,000 clones, approximately 87% were seen once, and the ten largest hold under 3%. The clonotype was recovered from a man aged 50 to 59 in good health. Some clones in this sample may be carry-over from other donors' samples. The chain couples TRBV5-1 to TRBJ2-7, with no clear D. Sequencing used peripheral blood mononuclear cells. CDR3 residues: CASSSRSSYEQYF. As DNA, the CDR3 is TGCGCCAGCAGCTCCAGGAGCTCCTACGAGCAGTACTTC.